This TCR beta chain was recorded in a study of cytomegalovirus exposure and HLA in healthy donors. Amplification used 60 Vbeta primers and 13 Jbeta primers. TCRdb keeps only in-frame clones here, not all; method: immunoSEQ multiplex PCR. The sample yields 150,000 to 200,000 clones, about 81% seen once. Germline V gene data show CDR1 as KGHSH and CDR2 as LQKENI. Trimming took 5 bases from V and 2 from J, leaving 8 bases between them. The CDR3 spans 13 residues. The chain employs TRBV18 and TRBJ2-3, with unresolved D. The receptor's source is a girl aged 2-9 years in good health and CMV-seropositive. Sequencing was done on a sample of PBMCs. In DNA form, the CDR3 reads TGTGCCAGCTCAGGCCAGAACACAGATACGCAGTATTTT. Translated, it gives CASSGQNTDTQYF.